This T cell receptor beta chain originates from a study of glioma-infiltrating T cells. The table lists this clonotype with many counts. Its antigen remains unknown. The CDR3 totals 13 residues. V dropped 6 bases and J dropped 4 bases, with 15 bases sitting between them. CDR1 is DFQATT and CDR2 is SNEGSKA in the germline V gene (reference sequence). Using RNA template, CDR3s of TCR alpha and beta were amplified with iRepertoire arm-PCR. Tissue mRNA or PBMC total RNA, about 95-450 ng, went into one-step reverse transcription and amplification. TCRdb passed the multiplex PCR reads through MiXCR, listing each CDR3 protein once. Here the sample spans around 99,000 distinct CDR3 sequences, less than 30% being singletons. Study outcomes and limitations: Only very few CDR3 sequences appeared in both tissue and blood. Tissue-blood divergence was below expectation in non-neoplastic patients, above in gliomas.

The receptor was isolated from a human donor with low-grade glioma or glioblastoma, undergoing nonglioma brain surgery, or in good health (not recorded which). Material: glioma tissue, nonneoplastic brain tissue, or PBMCs (not recorded which). The chain couples TRBV20-1 to TRBJ1-2; D gene unclear. The CDR3: CSAPEQAPYGYTF. CDR3 in DNA: TGCAGTGCCCCTGAGCAGGCCCCCTATGGCTACACCTTC.